Below, 27 T cell receptor beta chains from the same sample are listed, as sequenced in a study of blood T cell repertoires in COVID-19 (dated by TCRdb to 2018 to 2021). Library generation was performed with the immunoSEQ multiplex PCR assay. TCRdb provides this immuneACCESS table in a form limited to in-frame rearrangements. Some clones are lacking; in checked studies, under half of them reflect an unresolved V gene, and why the rest are absent is not known. The sample table shows 150,000 to 200,000 clones, and more than 75% are seen once. The biggest ten clones account for around 3.5% of the sample. Sequenced: peripheral blood. The receptors were sampled from a man between 70 and 80 years old with acute or convalescent COVID-19.

This clone showed up just a few times. The chain employs TRBV11-2 and TRBJ2-2; weak D call: TRBD2 (6 bases). Germline CDR1 and CDR2: SGHAT and FQNNGV. Trimming took 4 bases from V and 5 from J, leaving 20 bases between them. CDR3 size: 17 residues. The CDR3: CASSSALDWAGTGELFF. In DNA, the CDR3 is TGTGCCAGCAGCTCCGCGCTCGACTGGGCGGGAACCGGGGAGCTGTTTTTT.

J is TRBJ1-2 and V is TRBV5-1; 7 bases map to TRBD1. Germline V gene lookup returns CDR1 SGHRS and CDR2 YFSETQ. This CDR3 spans 15 amino acids. The ends lost 3 bases at V and 8 bases at J; junction bases unmatched: 13. In DNA form, the CDR3 reads TGCGCCAGCAGCTACCAACAGGGGCCCGTGGAGGGCTACACCTTC. Its protein is CASSYQQGPVEGYTF.

This clone was detected a few times. For the CDR3, the DNA is TGCGCCAGCGGCGGGGGGTATAGGGCTTCTTGGTCGGGGCACCAAGAGACCCAGTACTTC. Protein product: CASGGGYRASWSGHQETQYF. The chain uses TRBV5-1 and TRBJ2-5; 8 nucleotides match TRBD2. Trimming cost V 7 bases and J 0 bases; bases outside gene matches: 23. This CDR3 has 20 residues. The germline V gene has CDR1 SGHRS and CDR2 YFSETQ. The full variable domain, in which reference TRBV5-1 and TRBJ2-5 provide the parts outside the CDR3, is KAGVTQTPRYLIKTRGQQVTLSCSPISGHRSVSWYQQTPGQGLQFLFEYFSETQRNKGNFPGRFSGRQFSNSRSEMNVSTLELGDSALYLCASGGGYRASWSGHQETQYFGPGTRLLVL.

This clone was recorded a few times. Mismatch with germline at one junction end may stem from a read error. The chain has TRBV7-7 and TRBJ2-7, with 8 bases identical to TRBD1. CDR3 length: 16 residues. Per the germline V gene, CDR1 is SSHAT and CDR2 is FNYEAQ (reference sequence). The CDR3 reads CASSLDAAVTGGEQYF. Written as DNA, the CDR3 is TGTGCTAGCAGCTTAGACGCTGCTGTAACAGGGGGCGAGCAGTACTTC. Filled out from reference TRBV7-7 and TRBJ2-7, the complete variable domain reads GAGVSQSPRYKVTKRGQDVTLRCDPISSHATLYWYQQALGQGPEFLTYFNYEAQPDKSGLPSDRFSAERPEGSISTLTIQRTEQRDSAMYRCASSLDAAVTGGEQYFGPGTRLTVT.

This chain links TRBV7-9 with TRBJ1-5, with 9 bases matching TRBD1. This CDR3 has 17 amino acids. Germline CDR1 is SEHNR and CDR2 is FQNEAQ (reference sequence). J was trimmed by 0 bases and V by 1 base; bases with no gene match: 4. The CDR3 DNA is TGTGCCAGCAGCTTAGGGACAGGGGCCTTTAGCAATCAGCCCCAGCATTTT. Its translation is CASSLGTGAFSNQPQHF.

The J gene is TRBJ2-3, the V gene TRBV5-1; no clear D. Germline V CDR1 and CDR2: SGHRS, YFSETQ. The ends were cut back, 0 bases at V and 6 bases at J, with 2 bases in the middle. The CDR3 extends over 11 amino acids. The CDR3 sequence: CASSLADTQYF. CDR3 nucleotides: TGCGCCAGCAGCTTGGCTGATACGCAGTATTTT.

The chain combines TRBV19 with TRBJ1-5; D unresolved. Germline V lookup: CDR1 LNHDA, CDR2 SQIVND (reference sequence). Trimming shortened V by 4 bases and J by 0 bases, and 13 bases separated the two germline ends. This CDR3 spans 16 amino acids. CDR3 bases: TGTGCCAGTAGTAGTCTACCGGGATCTAGCAATCAGCCCCAGCATTTT. It yields the protein CASSSLPGSSNQPQHF.

The chain is built from TRBV20-1 and TRBJ2-3; TRBD2 might be the D (5 bases). Germline CDR1 DFQATT, CDR2 SNEGSKA (reference sequence). The CDR3 runs 13 residues. Trimming took off 4 bases at V and 4 bases at J, with 12 bases between the two ends. Here the CDR3 DNA reads TGCAGTGCTAATGAGGGAGTAGCAGATACGCAGTATTTT. It specifies CSANEGVADTQYF.

The chain recombines TRBV7-2 with TRBJ1-2, with TRBD1 matching over 7 bases. Germline-derived CDR1 and CDR2 are SGHTA and FQGNSA. The CDR3 is 14 amino acids. J gave up 7 bases and V 1 base, and 6 bases lay outside the gene matches. CDR3 coding DNA: TGTGCCAGCAGCTTAGACAGGGGAGTGGGTGGCTACACCTTC. It yields the protein CASSLDRGVGGYTF. The full variable domain, rest sourced from reference TRBV7-2 and TRBJ1-2, is GAGVSQSPSNKVTEKGKDVELRCDPISGHTALYWYRQSLGQGLEFLIYFQGNSAPDKSGLPSDRFSAERTGGSVSTLTIQRTQQEDSAVYLCASSLDRGVGGYTFGSGTRLTVV.

V is TRBV7-9 and J is TRBJ2-5; possibly TRBD1 for D (5 bases). Germline assignment: CDR1 SEHNR and CDR2 FQNEAQ (reference sequence). The CDR3 has 15 amino acids. Trimming removed 5 bases from V and 5 bases from J, with 18 bases in between. The CDR3 DNA is TGTGCCAGCAGCCCTTTACAGGCCGCTGGGGAGACCCAGTACTTC. This gives the protein CASSPLQAAGETQYF.

This rearrangement joins TRBV7-9 to TRBJ2-1; 12 bases are a match to TRBD2. V gave up 0 bases and J gave up 9 bases; unmatched junction bases: 6. This CDR3 has 16 residues. Germline-derived CDR1 and CDR2 are SEHNR and FQNEAQ (reference sequence). In DNA, the CDR3 is TGTGCCAGCAGCTTAGCGCTAGGACTAGCGGGGAGTGAGCAGTTCTTC. Amino acid sequence: CASSLALGLAGSEQFF.

The J gene is TRBJ2-5, the V gene TRBV7-3; perhaps TRBD2 as D (5 bases). The CDR3 runs to 12 residues. In germline, CDR1 is SGHTA, CDR2 FQGTGA. Trimming removed 5 bases at V and 4 bases at J, with 8 bases between. The CDR3 DNA sequence: TGTGCCAGCAGCATGGGGAGAGAGACCCAGTACTTC. Protein product: CASSMGRETQYF.

This chain links TRBV28 with TRBJ1-1; D is perhaps TRBD1 (5 bases). Trimming pared 0 bases from V and 3 bases from J, leaving 8 bases between. Germline assignment: CDR1 MDHEN and CDR2 SYDVKM. This CDR3 has 14 residues. In DNA form, the CDR3 reads TGTGCCAGCAGTTTATGGGGGGGAGACACTGAAGCTTTCTTT. Amino acids: CASSLWGGDTEAFF.

Concerning this clone: Additional DNA sequences in this sample encode the identical CDR3. This chain connects TRBV2 to TRBJ1-6; D gene uncertain. Looked up from germline, CDR1 is SNHLY and CDR2 is FYNNEI. This CDR3 is built from 13 residues. V lost 11 bases and J lost 7, with 15 bases in between. In nucleotides, the CDR3 is TGTGCCTCTCACGGGGATTACAATTCACCCCTCCACTTT. Translation gives CASHGDYNSPLHF.

The V and J genes are TRBV9 and TRBJ1-3; D perhaps matches TRBD1 (6 bases). The CDR3 loop spans 16 amino acids. Deletions cut 4 bases from V and 0 bases from J, with 14 bases between. Looked up from germline, CDR1 is SGDLS and CDR2 is YYNGEE. CDR3: CASSMWDTLSGNTIYF. For the CDR3, the DNA is TGTGCCAGCAGCATGTGGGACACGCTCTCTGGAAACACCATATATTTT.

V is TRBV5-4 and J is TRBJ2-2; TRBD2 agrees at 8 bases. The ends lost 0 bases at V and 5 bases at J; junction bases unmatched: 9. This CDR3 contains 17 residues. CDR1 is SGHNT, CDR2 YYREEE, per germline (reference sequence). The CDR3 DNA reads TGTGCCAGCAGCTTGGCCGACCGGGGGGGTGGAACCGGGGAGCTGTTTTTT. This gives the protein CASSLADRGGGTGELFF.

A note on this clone: The germline gene is not matched at one end of the junction; a read error may be the cause. The chain combines TRBV3-1 (or the pseudogene TRBV3-2) with TRBJ1-2, with a weak D call TRBD1 (5 bases). Germline V CDR1 and CDR2: LGHDT, YNNKEL (reference sequence). The CDR3 has 16 residues. CDR3 in amino acids: CASSQGGMAGRRTLDF. The CDR3 DNA is TGTGCCAGCAGCCAAGGCGGTATGGCGGGACGGCGAACACTAGACTTC.

This clone was seen a single time. This CDR3 reads CASSYGDSNQPQHF. CDR3 nucleotide sequence: TGTGCCAGCAGTTACGGAGATAGCAATCAGCCCCAGCATTTT. The chain links TRBV6-6 to TRBJ1-5; no reliable D call. Trimming took 2 bases from V and 0 from J, leaving 5 bases between them. CDR3 length: 14 amino acids. Germline-derived CDR1 and CDR2 are MNHNY and SVGAGI (reference sequence).

The rearrangement uses TRBV5-4 and TRBJ1-2, with 7 positions matching TRBD1. The germline V gene encodes CDR1 SGHNT and CDR2 YYREEE (reference sequence). V gave up 4 bases and J gave up 8 bases; unmatched junction bases: 11. The CDR3 has 14 residues. The CDR3: CASSARQGDGGYTF. In DNA, the CDR3 is TGTGCCAGCAGCGCCCGACAGGGAGACGGCGGCTACACCTTC.

This chain uses TRBV9 with TRBJ2-3; D is perhaps TRBD2 (5 bases). Per germline, CDR1 SGDLS and CDR2 YYNGEE. V was shortened by 0 bases and J by 5 bases, with 13 bases between the two germline ends. The CDR3 totals 15 residues. The CDR3 DNA reads TGTGCCAGCAGCGTAGTAGGGCTAGCCTTAGATACGCAGTATTTT. Translating gives CASSVVGLALDTQYF.

V is TRBV21-1 and J is TRBJ1-4; the DNA was not compared with TRBD1, the D call given in the table. TRBV21-1 is designated a pseudogene. The CDR3 runs to 10 residues. Here the CDR3 reads CASSKGELFF. The DNA for the CDR3 is TGTGCCAGCAGCAAGGGCGAACTGTTTTTT.

J is TRBJ2-1 and V is TRBV4-2, with D tentatively TRBD2 (6 bases). From germline, CDR1 is LGHNA and CDR2 YNFKEQ. CDR3 length equals 13 residues. Trimming took off 0 bases at V and 9 bases at J, with 9 bases between the two ends. CDR3 loop: CASSQDRRGEQFF. CDR3 in DNA: TGTGCCAGCAGCCAAGATAGGAGGGGTGAGCAGTTCTTC.

The chain uses TRBV11-3 and TRBJ2-3; no definite D call. V shed 4 bases and J shed 2 bases, with 7 bases lying between them. Germline V lookup: CDR1 SGHNT, CDR2 YENEEA. This CDR3 has 13 amino acids. This CDR3 reads CASSSLNTDTQYF. The CDR3 DNA reads TGTGCCAGCAGCTCCCTAAACACAGATACGCAGTATTTT.

The V call is TRBV2, the J call TRBJ1-5; tentatively, D is TRBD1 (5 bases). V was pared by 3 bases and J by 5 bases, with 11 bases between. This CDR3 spans 14 amino acids. Germline CDR1 reads SNHLY; CDR2 reads FYNNEI. As DNA, the CDR3 is TGTGCCAGCAGTGATGTTTCGGGGGATCAGCCCCAGCATTTT. Encoded protein: CASSDVSGDQPQHF.

This clone occurred once. This rearrangement joins TRBV7-8 to TRBJ2-5; 9 bases align to TRBD1. CDR1 is SGHVS and CDR2 is FQNEAQ in the germline V gene. The CDR3 length is 14 residues. Trimming at V came to 5 bases and at J to 4 bases, leaving 5 bases not matched to a gene. CDR3 loop: CASSGTGRGETQYF. For the CDR3, the DNA is TGTGCCAGCAGCGGGACAGGGAGGGGAGAGACCCAGTACTTC.

Concerning this clone itself: Other DNA sequences in this specimen translate into the identical CDR3. The chain is built from TRBV19 and TRBJ2-1; tentatively, D is TRBD2 (5 bases). In germline, CDR1 is LNHDA, CDR2 SQIVND (reference sequence). V lost 5 bases to trimming and J lost 0 bases, with 8 bases between them. The CDR3 contains 14 residues. CDR3 amino acids: CASSSGSSYNEQFF. CDR3 coding DNA: TGTGCCAGTAGTTCGGGGAGCTCCTACAATGAGCAGTTCTTC. Drawing the rest from reference TRBV19 and TRBJ2-1, the complete variable domain is DGGITQSPKYLFRKEGQNVTLSCEQNLNHDAMYWYRQDPGQGLRLIYYSQIVNDFQKGDIAEGYSVSREKKESFPLTVTSAQKNPTAFYLCASSSGSSYNEQFFGPGTRLTVL.

CDR3 loop: CASSFTGNSPLHF. In nucleotides, the CDR3 is TGTGCCAGCAGCTTTACAGGGAATTCACCCCTCCACTTT. The J gene is TRBJ1-6, the V gene TRBV7-8; D is perhaps TRBD1 (6 bases). Germline V CDR1 and CDR2: SGHVS, FQNEAQ. Trimming left V 3 bases short and J 7 bases short, with 7 bases between. The CDR3 runs to 13 residues.